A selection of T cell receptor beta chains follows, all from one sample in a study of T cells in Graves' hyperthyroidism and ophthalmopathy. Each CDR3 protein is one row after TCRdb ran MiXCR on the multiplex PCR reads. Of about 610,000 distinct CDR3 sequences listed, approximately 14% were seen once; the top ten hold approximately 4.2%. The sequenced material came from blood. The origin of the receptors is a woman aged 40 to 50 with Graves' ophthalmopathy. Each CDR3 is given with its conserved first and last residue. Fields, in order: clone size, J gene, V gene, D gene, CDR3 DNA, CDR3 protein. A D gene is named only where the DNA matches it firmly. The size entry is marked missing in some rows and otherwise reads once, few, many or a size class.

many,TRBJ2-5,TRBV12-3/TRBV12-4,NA,TGTGCCAGCAGTTTAGATAGTGAGACCCAGTACTTC,CASSLDSETQYF
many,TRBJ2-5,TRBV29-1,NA,TGCAGCGTTGAAACGTCGTCCAGACGCTGGGAGACCCAGTACTTC,CSVETSSRRWETQYF
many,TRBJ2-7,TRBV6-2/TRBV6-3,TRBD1,TGTGCCAGCAGTGGCGGACAGGTCTACGAGCAGTACTTC,CASSGGQVYEQYF
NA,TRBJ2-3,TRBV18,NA,TGTGCCAGCTCACCACGGACTGCTTCAGATACGCAGTATTTT,CASSPRTASDTQYF
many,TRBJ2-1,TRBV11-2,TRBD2,TGTGCCAGCAGCTTGGCTAGCGGGCACAATGAGCAGTTCTTC,CASSLASGHNEQFF
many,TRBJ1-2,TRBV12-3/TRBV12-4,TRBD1,TGTGCCAGCAGTCCCCCCGGGACAGGGGTGGGCTACACCTTC,CASSPPGTGVGYTF
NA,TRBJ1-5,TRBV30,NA,TGTGCCTGGAATGGGGATAGCAATCAGCCCCAGCATTTT,CAWNGDSNQPQHF
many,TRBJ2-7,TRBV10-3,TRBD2,TGTGCCATCAGGCCCCCGGAGGTAGCGGGTTTGCAGTACTTC,CAIRPPEVAGLQYF
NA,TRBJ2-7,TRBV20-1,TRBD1,TGCAGTGCTGTCAATCCGGGACAGGGATCCTACGAGCAGTACTTC,CSAVNPGQGSYEQYF
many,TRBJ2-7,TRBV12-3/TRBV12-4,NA,TGTGCCAGCAGTCCACAGGGAACGGAGCAGTACTTC,CASSPQGTEQYF
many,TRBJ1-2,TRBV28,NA,TGTGCCAGCAGTTTGGGCAGGGGAGCTAACTATGGCTACACCTTC,CASSLGRGANYGYTF
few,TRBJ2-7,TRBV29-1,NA,TGCAGCGTTGAATCCAGGGACTCCTACGAGCAGTACTTC,CSVESRDSYEQYF
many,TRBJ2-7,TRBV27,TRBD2,TGTGCCAGCAGTACCCCGGGACTAGCCTTCTACGAGCAGTACTTC,CASSTPGLAFYEQYF
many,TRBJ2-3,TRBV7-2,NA,TGTGCCAGCAGCTTACAATATACAGATACGCAGTATTTT,CASSLQYTDTQYF
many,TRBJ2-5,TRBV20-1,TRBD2,TGCAGTGCTAGGGACGGACTAGCGAACTACCAAGAGACCCAGTACTTC,CSARDGLANYQETQYF
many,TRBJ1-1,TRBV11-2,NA,TGTGCCAGCAGCTTAGGGGAACTAAACACTGAAGCTTTCTTT,CASSLGELNTEAFF
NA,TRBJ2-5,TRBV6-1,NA,TGTGCCAGCAGCCCGGGGGTTAACCAAGAGACCCAGTACTTC,CASSPGVNQETQYF
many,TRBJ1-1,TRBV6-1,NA,TGTGCCAGCGGGTCTGGAGGCACTGAAGCTTTCTTT,CASGSGGTEAFF
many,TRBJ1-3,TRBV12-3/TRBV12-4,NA,TGTGCCAGCAGTTTCCCCCCGTTTCGGGCATCGACCTCTGGAAACACCATATATTTT,CASSFPPFRASTSGNTIYF
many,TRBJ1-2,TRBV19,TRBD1,TGTGCCAGTACCCCGACTCGACAGGGGAGAGGGGATGGCTACACCTTC,CASTPTRQGRGDGYTF
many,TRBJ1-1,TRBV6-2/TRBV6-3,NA,TGTGCCAGCAGTTACCAGGGTGAAGCTTTCTTT,CASSYQGEAFF
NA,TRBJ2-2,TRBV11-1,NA,TGTGCCAGCAGCTACCTTCGACGGGATTTCACCGGGGAGCTGTTTTTT,CASSYLRRDFTGELFF
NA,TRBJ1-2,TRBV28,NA,TGTGCCAGCAGTTTCCAGGGTTTGAGAAATGGCTACACCTTC,CASSFQGLRNGYTF
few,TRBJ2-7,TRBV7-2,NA,TGTGCCAGCAGCCCGAATCAGGGGGGCGAGCAGTACTTC,CASSPNQGGEQYF
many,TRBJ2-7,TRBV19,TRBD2,TGTGCCAGTAGTATAGTTTGGACTAGCATCTACGAGCAGTACTTC,CASSIVWTSIYEQYF
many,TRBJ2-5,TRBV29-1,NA,TGCAGCGTCAGACAGTACCAAGAGACCCAGTACTTC,CSVRQYQETQYF
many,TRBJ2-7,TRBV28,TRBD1,TGTGCCAGCAGTTTTTTGACAGGGTACGAGCAGTACTTC,CASSFLTGYEQYF
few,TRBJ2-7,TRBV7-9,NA,TGTGCCAGCAGCTTGAACAGCGTTTTCCACTACTTC,CASSLNSVFHYF
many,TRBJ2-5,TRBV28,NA,TGTGCCAGCAGTTTAGACCCATCGAGGGGGGAGACCCAGTACTTC,CASSLDPSRGETQYF
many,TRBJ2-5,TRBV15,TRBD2,TGTGCCACCAGTAGCGGGCCGGCCCAAGAGACCCAGTACTTC,CATSSGPAQETQYF